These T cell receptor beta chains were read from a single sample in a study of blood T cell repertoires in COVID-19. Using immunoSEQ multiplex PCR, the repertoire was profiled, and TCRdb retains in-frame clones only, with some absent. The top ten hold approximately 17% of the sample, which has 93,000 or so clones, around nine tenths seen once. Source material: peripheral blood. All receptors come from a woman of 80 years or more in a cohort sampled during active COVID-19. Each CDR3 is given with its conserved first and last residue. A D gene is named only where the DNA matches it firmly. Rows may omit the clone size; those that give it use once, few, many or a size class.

CDR3: CASSIGGELFF
DNA: TGTGCCAGTAGTATCGGCGGGGAGCTGTTTTTT
J: TRBJ2-2
D: .
V: TRBV19
size: once
length: 11

CDR3: CASSQGRDRLTEAFF
DNA: TGTGCCAGCAGCCAAGGGAGGGACAGGTTGACTGAAGCTTTCTTT
J: TRBJ1-1
D: TRBD1
V: TRBV3-1/TRBV3-2
size: .
length: 15

CDR3: CASSPGQSQPQHF
DNA: TGCGCCAGCAGTCCGGGACAGTCGCAGCCCCAGCATTTT
J: TRBJ1-5
D: TRBD1
V: TRBV10-2
size: few
length: 13

CDR3: CASSQGPAGVDEQFF
DNA: TGTGCCAGCAGCCAAGGTCCAGCGGGAGTTGATGAGCAGTTCTTC
J: TRBJ2-1
D: TRBD2
V: TRBV3-1/TRBV3-2
size: .
length: 15

CDR3: CASSLASSYEQYF
DNA: TGTGCCAGCAGCTTGGCCAGCTCCTACGAGCAGTACTTC
J: TRBJ2-7
D: .
V: TRBV5-6
size: .
length: 13

CDR3: CASSLANSNPYEQYF
DNA: TGTGCCAGCAGCTTAGCGAACAGCAACCCCTACGAGCAGTACTTC
J: TRBJ2-7
D: .
V: TRBV11-2
size: .
length: 15

CDR3: CASTLPRTGVANEQFF
DNA: TGTGCCAGCACTCTACCCCGGACTGGGGTCGCCAATGAGCAGTTCTTC
J: TRBJ2-1
D: .
V: TRBV5-5
size: .
length: 16

CDR3: CASRGRGGVGETQYF
DNA: TGTGCCAGCAGGGGTCGGGGGGGTGTAGGAGAGACCCAGTACTTC
J: TRBJ2-5
D: TRBD2
V: TRBV11-2
size: .
length: 15

CDR3: CAPRRAGDSYNEQFF
DNA: TGTGCCCCCCGCCGCGCGGGAGACTCCTACAATGAGCAGTTCTTC
J: TRBJ2-1
D: TRBD2
V: TRBV24-1
size: .
length: 15

CDR3: CASSLPLREKLFF
DNA: TGTGCCAGCAGTTTACCCCTACGGGAAAAACTGTTTTTT
J: TRBJ1-4
D: .
V: TRBV28
size: .
length: 13

CDR3: CASSLMTVRTEAFF
DNA: TGTGCCAGCAGCTTAATGACAGTACGGACTGAAGCTTTCTTT
J: TRBJ1-1
D: .
V: TRBV7-9
size: .
length: 14

CDR3: CASSRPGQIMNTEAFF
DNA: TGTGCCAGCAGCCGGCCGGGACAGATAATGAACACTGAAGCTTTCTTT
J: TRBJ1-1
D: TRBD1
V: TRBV3-1/TRBV3-2
size: .
length: 16

CDR3: CATSSPVYNEQFF
DNA: TGTGCCACCAGTAGCCCCGTCTACAATGAGCAGTTCTTC
J: TRBJ2-1
D: .
V: TRBV15
size: .
length: 13

CDR3: CASSSGTSGYNEQFF
DNA: TGTGCCAGCAGCTCCGGGACTAGCGGTTACAATGAGCAGTTCTTC
J: TRBJ2-1
D: TRBD2
V: TRBV11-3
size: .
length: 15

CDR3: CASSFGTGAYGYTF
DNA: TGTGCCAGCAGCTTTGGGACAGGGGCTTATGGCTACACCTTC
J: TRBJ1-2
D: TRBD1
V: TRBV7-2
size: .
length: 14

CDR3: CASHGTTNTQYF
DNA: TGTGCCAGCCATGGGACTACCAATACGCAGTATTTT
J: TRBJ2-3
D: TRBD2
V: TRBV28
size: .
length: 12

CDR3: CASSSRDYSYEQYF
DNA: TGTGCCAGCAGCTCCCGGGACTACTCCTACGAGCAGTACTTC
J: TRBJ2-7
D: TRBD2
V: TRBV5-4
size: .
length: 14

CDR3: CASSQDRETSPGMDTQYF
DNA: TGCGCCAGCAGCCAAGATCGTGAGACTAGTCCGGGGATGGATACGCAGTATTTT
J: TRBJ2-3
D: .
V: TRBV4-1
size: .
length: 18

CDR3: CASSQPREQFF
DNA: TGTGCCAGCAGCCAACCACGGGAGCAGTTCTTC
J: TRBJ2-1
D: .
V: TRBV7-2
size: .
length: 11

CDR3: CASSETGAESNTEAFF
DNA: TGTGCCAGCAGTGAGACAGGGGCCGAGTCCAACACTGAAGCTTTCTTT
J: TRBJ1-1
D: TRBD1
V: TRBV6-1
size: .
length: 16

CDR3: CASSYSPGTGFDEQYF
DNA: TGTGCCAGCAGTTACTCCCCCGGGACAGGGTTTGACGAGCAGTACTTC
J: TRBJ2-7
D: TRBD1
V: TRBV6-6
size: .
length: 16

CDR3: CASIPGRAGINTGELFF
DNA: TGTGCCAGCATCCCGGGGCGAGCGGGGATTAACACCGGGGAGCTGTTTTTT
J: TRBJ2-2
D: TRBD2
V: TRBV7-8
size: once
length: 17

CDR3: CASSRKESPLNEQYF
DNA: TGCGCCAGCAGCCGGAAGGAGAGCCCCCTCAACGAGCAGTACTTC
J: TRBJ2-7
D: .
V: TRBV4-1
size: few
length: 15

CDR3: CATSRDPGALPQHF
DNA: TGTGCCACCAGCAGAGATCCGGGAGCTCTGCCCCAGCATTTT
J: TRBJ1-5
D: .
V: TRBV15
size: .
length: 14

CDR3: CASSIVAGRQETQYF
DNA: TGTGCCAGTAGTATCGTCGCAGGTCGACAAGAGACCCAGTACTTC
J: TRBJ2-5
D: .
V: TRBV19
size: .
length: 15